Given below is one TCR beta chain in context. Its target is unknown. PCR used 60 Vbeta primers and 13 Jbeta primers. Here immunoSEQ multiplex PCR was the method, and the copy in TCRdb shows in-frame clones only, minus some. Of approximately 110,000 clones in the sample, around 70% were seen once. The sample comes from a study of cytomegalovirus exposure and HLA in healthy donors. Study results and limitations: A later analysis reportedly found fewer N-insertions in an Asian-associated ancestry cluster than the roughly 670-donor mean.

There are 14 residues in the CDR3. V lost 3 bases, J lost 14 bases, and 17 bases lay in between. Germline V gene data show CDR1 as SGHVS and CDR2 as FNYEAQ. The receptor was derived from a woman between 40 and 50 years old in good health and CMV-seropositive. The sample comprised PBMCs. The V call is TRBV7-6, the J call TRBJ1-6; D gene ambiguous. The CDR3: CASSLSRGTKALHF. CDR3 bases: TGTGCCAGCAGCTTGTCAAGAGGTACGAAGGCCCTCCACTTT.